This entry lists 29 T cell receptor beta chains sequenced from one sample in a study of shared clonotypes between healthy human individuals. Clones were read by immunoSEQ multiplex PCR, and TCRdb kept only the in-frame ones, dropping some. The data contain about 490,000 clones, 81% of them singletons. The sequencing input was PBMCs. The source of these receptors is a woman in her forties in good health. Some clones in this sample may be carry-over from other donors' samples.

The V and J genes are TRBV28 and TRBJ1-1; no definite D call. CDR1 and CDR2 (germline): MDHEN, SYDVKM. The CDR3 is 13 residues long. V was clipped by 3 bases and J by 0 bases, with 5 bases between them. The chain's CDR3 is CASSFSLNTEAFF. CDR3 bases: TGTGCCAGCAGTTTCTCGCTGAACACTGAAGCTTTCTTT.

This clone occurred once. Given a far larger clone just one base away, this is likely a sequencing read error. Other nucleotide sequences from this sample produce the same CDR3. The genes are TRBV30 and TRBJ2-1; the match to TRBD2 covers 7 bases. Per germline, CDR1 GTSNPN and CDR2 SVGIG (reference sequence). This CDR3 contains 14 residues. Germline trimming cut 1 base from V and 3 bases from J; bases unmatched to any gene: 3. The CDR3 sequence is CAWSAGGGYNEQFF. CDR3 nucleotide sequence: TGTGCCTGGAGTGCGGGAGGTGGCTACAATGAGCAGTTCTTC.

The chain recombines TRBV7-9 with TRBJ1-3; D may be TRBD1 (5 bases). The germline V gene has CDR1 SEHNR and CDR2 FQNEAQ (reference sequence). Deletions cut 5 bases from V and 4 bases from J, with 12 bases between. The CDR3 covers 14 residues. CDR3 protein: CASSLEGTGNTIYF. The DNA for the CDR3 is TGTGCCAGCAGCCTCGAGGGGACGGGAAACACCATATATTTT.

This chain uses TRBV2 with TRBJ2-1; perhaps D is TRBD1 or TRBD2 (6 bases each). Germline CDR1 SNHLY, CDR2 FYNNEI. The CDR3 is 15 residues long. The V gene lost 4 bases and the J gene lost 5 bases, with 15 bases spanning the gap. CDR3 residues: CASSGPGAPDNEQFF. CDR3 coding DNA: TGTGCCAGCAGTGGTCCGGGGGCGCCAGACAATGAGCAGTTCTTC.

This clone was counted once. This rearrangement joins TRBV4-3 to TRBJ2-7; perhaps TRBD1 as D (5 bases). Trimming took off 1 base at V and 2 bases at J, with 21 bases between the two ends. The CDR3 has 18 residues. The germline CDR1 and CDR2 sequences are LGHNA and YSLEER. In DNA, the CDR3 is TGCGCCAGCAGCCAAGCCCCCCCCAGGGCACCTACCACCTACGAGCAGTACTTC. Translation: CASSQAPPRAPTTYEQYF.

A remark on this clone: This sample includes further DNA sequences coding for the same CDR3. The chain carries TRBV18 and TRBJ1-5; D ambiguous. Deletions cut 6 bases from V and 1 base from J, with 10 bases between. Looked up from germline, CDR1 is KGHSH and CDR2 is LQKENI. The length of the CDR3 is 14 residues. CDR3 nucleotide sequence: TGTGCCAGCTCGCCGTCGGAAAGCAATCAGCCCCAGCATTTT. Translation gives CASSPSESNQPQHF.

The chain is built from TRBV7-9 and TRBJ1-1; 8 bases are shared with TRBD1. Trimming took 5 bases from V and 2 from J; bases not matched to a gene: 10. The CDR3 extends over 16 amino acids. CDR1 is SEHNR and CDR2 is FQNEAQ in the germline V gene (reference sequence). The CDR3 is CASSALDRGPNTEAFF. The CDR3 DNA follows: TGTGCCAGCAGCGCCCTCGACAGGGGCCCAAACACTGAAGCTTTCTTT.

The V gene is TRBV11-2, the J gene TRBJ2-7; D might be TRBD2 (6 bases). Germline values: CDR1 SGHAT, CDR2 FQNNGV. This CDR3 has 16 amino acids. Deletions cut 4 bases from V and 0 bases from J, with 16 bases between. The CDR3 DNA sequence: TGTGCCAGCAGCTCATTTAGCGGAAGGGCCTCCTACGAGCAGTACTTC. Translating it yields CASSSFSGRASYEQYF.

About this clone itself: It may be a read error: a sequence one base away is much more abundant. The sample has other DNA sequences that encode this CDR3 too. The V gene is TRBV28, the J gene TRBJ2-5, with a weak D call TRBD1 (6 bases). CDR1 and CDR2 from the germline V gene are MDHEN and SYDVKM. The CDR3 spans 11 residues. Between the trimmed V and J ends, which lost 9 bases and 7 bases, there was a span of 12 bases. The chain's CDR3 is CASSPRGTQYF. The CDR3 DNA reads as TGTGCCAGTAGCCCCAGGGGGACCCAGTACTTC.

The chain has TRBV15 and TRBJ2-7; D unresolved. The CDR3 has 15 residues. Per germline, CDR1 LNHNV and CDR2 YYDKDF (reference sequence). Trimming left V 0 bases short and J 2 bases short, with 11 bases between. The CDR3 reads CATSRDAFYPYEQYF. DNA for the CDR3: TGTGCCACCAGCAGAGATGCCTTTTATCCCTACGAGCAGTACTTC.

The CDR3 reads CAWSVRAVGLQYF. CDR3 in DNA: TGTGCCTGGAGTGTACGGGCGGTCGGCTTGCAGTACTTC. The V and J genes are TRBV30 and TRBJ2-7; no definite D call. With 0 bases removed from V and 9 bases from J, the gap between germline ends came to 15 bases. The length of the CDR3 is 13 residues. Germline V gives CDR1 GTSNPN, CDR2 SVGIG (reference sequence).

In this sample, this clone turned up many times. The J gene is TRBJ1-4, the V gene TRBV21-1; TRBD1 is the table's D call and was not checked against the DNA. TRBV21-1 constitutes a pseudogene. The CDR3 loop spans 16 amino acids. CDR3 loop: CASSPRWAQGGEKLFF. The CDR3 DNA follows: TGTGCCAGCAGCCCCCGCTGGGCACAGGGCGGGGAAAAACTGTTTTTT.

The chain uses TRBV6-6 and TRBJ2-5; the D gene is possibly TRBD2 (5 bases). Germline V gene data show CDR1 as MNHNY and CDR2 as SVGAGI (reference sequence). The CDR3 contains 14 residues. V lost 2 bases to trimming and J lost 5 bases, with 12 bases between them. The CDR3 spells CASSYVGVGETQYF. Here the CDR3 DNA reads TGTGCCAGCAGTTACGTGGGAGTAGGGGAGACCCAGTACTTC.

The chain carries TRBV6-6 and TRBJ1-1; no clear D. The V end lost 6 bases, the J end lost 3 bases, and 5 bases lay between the germline ends. The CDR3 spans 11 residues. Germline values: CDR1 MNHNY, CDR2 SVGAGI (reference sequence). The CDR3 here is CASRTDTEAFF. DNA for the CDR3: TGTGCCAGCAGAACCGACACTGAAGCTTTCTTT.

Remarks on this clone: This sequence is one base from a far larger clone and is likely a read error. V usage is TRBV5-6 and J usage is TRBJ2-7; possibly TRBD1 or TRBD2 for D (5 bases each). This CDR3 has 13 residues. Germline V lookup: CDR1 SGHDT, CDR2 YYEEEE. The CDR3 coding sequence is TGTGCCAGAAGCTTGGACCGGGACGGCGAGCAGTACTTC. This encodes CARSLDRDGEQYF.

Remarks on this clone: With only one base between it and a far larger clone, this is likely a read error. This rearrangement joins TRBV5-4 to TRBJ2-5; 10 bases map to TRBD2. Near its end, the DNA agrees better with TRBJ2-7, so the J call may be wrong. Germline V gene sequence: CDR1 SGHNT, CDR2 YYREEE (reference sequence). This CDR3 has 14 amino acids. CDR3 bases: TGTGCCAGCAGCCCAGCTAGCGGGAGTTACGAGCAGTACTTC. Translation: CASSPASGSYEQYF.

The rearrangement uses TRBV11-2 and TRBJ2-7, with a possible D match to TRBD1 (5 bases). Per the germline V gene, CDR1 is SGHAT and CDR2 is FQNNGV. V shed 5 bases and J shed 3 bases, with 17 bases lying between them. The length of the CDR3 is 15 residues. For the CDR3, the DNA is TGTGCCAGCAGCCCAGACAGCGTGTTTATCTACGAGCAGTACTTC. Amino acids: CASSPDSVFIYEQYF.

A word on this clone: Only one base separates this from a far larger clonotype, so it likely reflects a read error. In the same sample, other DNA sequences code for this CDR3. The CDR3 region is CASSSGLAGGLETQYF. The CDR3, as DNA: TGCGCCAGCAGCTCCGGACTAGCGGGAGGGCTGGAGACCCAGTACTTC. J is TRBJ2-5 and V is TRBV5-1, with 15 bases that match TRBD2. Losses at the gene ends were 3 bases for V and 5 bases for J; bases not matched to a gene: 5. The germline V gene encodes CDR1 SGHRS and CDR2 YFSETQ. The CDR3 runs 16 residues.

The chain recombines TRBV2 with TRBJ2-3, with D tentatively TRBD2 (5 bases). The CDR3 spans 16 residues. Trimming took 0 bases from V and 2 from J, leaving 12 bases between them. Germline-derived CDR1 and CDR2 are SNHLY and FYNNEI. Written as DNA, the CDR3 is TGTGCCAGCAGTGAAGCGTCGGGATCCTTCACAGATACGCAGTATTTT. It is translated as CASSEASGSFTDTQYF.

The J gene is TRBJ2-1, the V gene TRBV7-9; D may correspond to TRBD1 or TRBD2 (6 bases each). This CDR3 spans 15 amino acids. V shed 7 bases and J shed 2 bases, with 15 bases lying between them. CDR1 is SEHNR and CDR2 is FQNEAQ in the germline V gene (reference sequence). The CDR3 loop is CASMYRGRPYNEQFF. The CDR3 nucleotides read TGTGCCAGCATGTATCGGGGGCGTCCCTACAATGAGCAGTTCTTC.

The chain links TRBV11-2 to TRBJ2-1, with D possibly being TRBD2 (5 bases). CDR3 length: 16 residues. Germline V lookup: CDR1 SGHAT, CDR2 FQNNGV. The V end lost 4 bases, the J end lost 5 bases, and 18 bases lay between the germline ends. The CDR3 reads CASSSLEGRRNNEQFF. CDR3 DNA: TGTGCCAGCAGCTCCTTAGAGGGAAGAAGGAACAATGAGCAGTTCTTC.

The rearrangement joins TRBV28 to TRBJ1-2, with TRBD1 matching 9 bases. CDR3 length: 14 amino acids. Germline CDR1 MDHEN, CDR2 SYDVKM. V was clipped by 7 bases and J by 8 bases; unmatched bases: 11. The CDR3 DNA reads TGTGCCAGCACCCAAACGACAGGGGGAGGCGGCTACACCTTC. Amino acids: CASTQTTGGGGYTF.

The chain recombines TRBV10-3 with TRBJ2-1; D call uncertain. Germline values: CDR1 ENHRY, CDR2 SYGVKD. The V end was cut by 3 bases, the J end by 2 bases, with 5 bases between. This CDR3 contains 13 residues. CDR3 sequence (DNA): TGTGCCATCAGTGATCCAACCTACAATGAGCAGTTCTTC. It translates to CAISDPTYNEQFF.

The gene calls are TRBV4-3 and TRBJ2-1; D remains ambiguous. This CDR3 has 14 amino acids. V was pared by 5 bases and J by 0 bases, with 8 bases between. Germline V gene sequence: CDR1 LGHNA, CDR2 YSLEER. The CDR3 coding sequence is TGCGCCAGCAGCTCGACCTCCTCCTACAATGAGCAGTTCTTC. It is translated as CASSSTSSYNEQFF.

The rearrangement uses TRBV27 and TRBJ2-5, with 12 bases that match TRBD2. The better agreement between TRBJ2-7 and the DNA end casts doubt on the J call. The CDR3 sequence is 14 residues long. CDR1 MNHEY and CDR2 SMNVEV come from the germline V gene (reference sequence). CDR3 bases: TGTGCCAGCAGTTCCGGGACTAGCGGGTACGAGCAGTACTTC. This gives the protein CASSSGTSGYEQYF.

The rearrangement links TRBV6-5 to TRBJ1-2, with D maybe TRBD1 (5 bases). Trimming took off 5 bases at V and 7 bases at J, with 17 bases between the two ends. The CDR3 has 14 amino acids. Germline V CDR1 and CDR2: MNHEY, SVGAGI. The CDR3 is CASSRDRLGSGYTF. DNA for the CDR3: TGTGCCAGCAGTCGGGACCGGTTGGGAAGTGGCTACACCTTC.

This chain connects TRBV4-3 to TRBJ2-2; 8 bases are shared with TRBD2. J was trimmed by 9 bases and V by 0 bases; bases with no gene match: 9. The CDR3 is 16 amino acids. Germline values: CDR1 LGHNA, CDR2 YSLEER. As DNA, the CDR3 is TGCGCCAGCAGCCAAGAAGCGGGAGTGGATGTTTGGGAGCTGTTTTTT. This encodes CASSQEAGVDVWELFF.

About this clone itself: It is likely a read error: a sequence one base away is far more abundant. The chain uses TRBV30 and TRBJ2-3, with D unclear. The J call may be faulty, since TRBJ1-5 better matches the DNA end. The CDR3 totals 11 residues. Per the germline V gene, CDR1 is GTSNPN and CDR2 is SVGIG (reference sequence). The CDR3, as DNA: TGTGCCTGTTCCCTAAGCCACACGCAGCATTTT. It encodes CACSLSHTQHF.

Points on this clone: A far more abundant clone sits one base away, making this likely a read error. The gene calls are TRBV25-1 and TRBJ2-7; D is undetermined. This CDR3 spans 14 amino acids. Germline V CDR1 and CDR2: MGHDK, SYGVNS. Trimming took 6 bases from V and 4 from J, leaving 16 bases between them. The CDR3 DNA reads TGTGCCAGCAGACCCCCGGAAGGCTCTTACGAGCAGTACTTC. Its protein is CASRPPEGSYEQYF.